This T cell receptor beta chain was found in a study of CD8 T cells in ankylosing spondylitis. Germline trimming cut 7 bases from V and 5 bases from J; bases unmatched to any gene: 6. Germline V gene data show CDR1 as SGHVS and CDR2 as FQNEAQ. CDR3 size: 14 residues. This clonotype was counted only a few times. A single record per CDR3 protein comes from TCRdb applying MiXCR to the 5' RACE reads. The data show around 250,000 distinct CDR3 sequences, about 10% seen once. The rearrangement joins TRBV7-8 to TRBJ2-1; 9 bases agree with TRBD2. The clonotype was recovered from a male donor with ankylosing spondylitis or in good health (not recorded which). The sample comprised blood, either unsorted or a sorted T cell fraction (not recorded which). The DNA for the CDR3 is TGTGCCAGCATGGGGCCTAGCGGGAACAATGAGCAGTTCTTC. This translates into CASMGPSGNNEQFF. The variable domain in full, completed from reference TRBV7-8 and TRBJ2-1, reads GAGVSQSPRYKVAKRGQDVALRCDPISGHVSLFWYQQALGQGPEFLTYFQNEAQLDKSGLPSDRFFAERPEGSVSTLKIQRTQQEDSAVYLCASMGPSGNNEQFFGPGTRLTVL.